These 4 T cell receptor beta chains came from one sample sequenced in a study of OX40 agonist ivuxolimab in advanced cancers. Repertoires were generated with immunoSEQ multiplex PCR, while TCRdb's copy carries only in-frame clones and drops some. The sample lists approximately 90,000 clones; about 90% were seen once. The sample here was CD4+ or CD8+ T cells sorted from blood, taken in a trial of the OX40 agonist ivuxolimab. These receptors came from an adult with an advanced solid tumor such as melanoma, head and neck, liver or kidney cancer.

The chain has TRBV19 and TRBJ1-1; D is ambiguous. The CDR3 loop spans 14 amino acids. Germline V gene sequence: CDR1 LNHDA, CDR2 SQIVND (reference sequence). The V and J ends lost 1 base and 2 bases respectively, with 8 bases between them. In DNA, the CDR3 is TGTGCCAGTAGTATAGGGCAACGAAACACTGAAGCTTTCTTT. It yields the protein CASSIGQRNTEAFF.

The V gene is TRBV6-5, the J gene TRBJ2-7; the match to TRBD1 covers 10 bases. Germline trimming cut 6 bases from V and 6 bases from J; bases unmatched to any gene: 5. The germline gives CDR1 MNHEY, CDR2 SVGAGI. This CDR3 has 13 amino acids. The CDR3 sequence is CASRTRDRGEQYF. The CDR3, as DNA: TGTGCCAGCAGAACCCGGGACAGGGGCGAGCAGTACTTC.

The rearrangement uses TRBV5-1 and TRBJ2-3; TRBD1 matches 8 bases. The trim removed 4 bases at V and 5 bases at J, leaving 9 bases unmatched. This CDR3 contains 15 residues. Germline CDR1 reads SGHRS; CDR2 reads YFSETQ. The CDR3 coding sequence is TGCGCCAGCAGCCCAGGGACAGGTCTTGGAGATACGCAGTATTTT. Its translation: CASSPGTGLGDTQYF.

The chain has TRBV27 and TRBJ2-5; 10 nucleotides agree with TRBD2. This CDR3 has 15 residues. Trimming removed 6 bases from V and 1 base from J; junction bases left unmatched: 5. The germline V gene encodes CDR1 MNHEY and CDR2 SMNVEV (reference sequence). The CDR3 reads CASSSGGAAQETQYF. The CDR3 nucleotides read TGTGCCAGCAGCAGCGGGGGGGCCGCCCAAGAGACCCAGTACTTC.